This T cell receptor beta chain was identified in a study of neoadjuvant anti-PD-1 for oral cavity cancer. Time point of the sample: after neoadjuvant nivolumab, at surgical resection. Sequenced by immunoSEQ multiplex PCR; TCRdb stores in-frame clones only, minus some. The table records just over 65,000 clones, 80% to 90% of them present only once. The trim removed 6 bases at V and 3 bases at J, leaving 4 bases unmatched. Germline loops: CDR1 MDHEN, CDR2 SYDVKM. This CDR3 has 16 residues. The source of this sequence is a person aged 40 to 85 with oral cavity squamous cell carcinoma. V is TRBV28 and J is TRBJ2-1; 14 bases fit TRBD2. The sample was PBMCs, taken after nivolumab (anti-PD-1) treatment. The CDR3 DNA follows: TGTGCCAGCAGACTCGGGACTAGCGGGAGCTACAATGAGCAGTTCTTC. As protein: CASRLGTSGSYNEQFF.